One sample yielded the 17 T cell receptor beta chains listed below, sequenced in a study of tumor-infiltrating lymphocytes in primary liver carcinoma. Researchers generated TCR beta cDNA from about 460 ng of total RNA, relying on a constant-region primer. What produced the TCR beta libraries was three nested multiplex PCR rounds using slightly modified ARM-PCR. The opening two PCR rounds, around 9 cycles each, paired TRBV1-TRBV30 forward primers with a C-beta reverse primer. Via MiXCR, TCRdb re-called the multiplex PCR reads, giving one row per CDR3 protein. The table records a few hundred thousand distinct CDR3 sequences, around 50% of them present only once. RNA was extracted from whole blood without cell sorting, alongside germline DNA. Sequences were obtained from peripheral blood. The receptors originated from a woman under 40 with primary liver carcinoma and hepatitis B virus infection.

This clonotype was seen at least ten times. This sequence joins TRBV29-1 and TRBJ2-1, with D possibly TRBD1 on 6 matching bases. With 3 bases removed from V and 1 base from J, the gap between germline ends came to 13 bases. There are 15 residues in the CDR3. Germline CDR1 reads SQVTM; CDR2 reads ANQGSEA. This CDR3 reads CSVELGARSYNEQFF. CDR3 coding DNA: TGCAGCGTTGAGCTGGGGGCGAGGTCCTACAATGAGCAGTTCTTC.

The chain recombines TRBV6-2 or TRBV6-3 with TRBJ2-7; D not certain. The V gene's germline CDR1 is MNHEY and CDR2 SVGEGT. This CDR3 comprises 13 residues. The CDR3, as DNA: TGTGTCACCAGGAATTGGGAAGTGCACGAGCAGTACTTC. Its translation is CVTRNWEVHEQYF.

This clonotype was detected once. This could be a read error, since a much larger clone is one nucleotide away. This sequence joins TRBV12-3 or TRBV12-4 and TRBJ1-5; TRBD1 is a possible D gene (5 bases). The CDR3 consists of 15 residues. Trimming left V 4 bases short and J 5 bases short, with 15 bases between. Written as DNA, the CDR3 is TGTGCCAGCAGTTCCACTGGACACCCCGATCAGCCCCAGCATTTT. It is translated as CASSSTGHPDQPQHF.

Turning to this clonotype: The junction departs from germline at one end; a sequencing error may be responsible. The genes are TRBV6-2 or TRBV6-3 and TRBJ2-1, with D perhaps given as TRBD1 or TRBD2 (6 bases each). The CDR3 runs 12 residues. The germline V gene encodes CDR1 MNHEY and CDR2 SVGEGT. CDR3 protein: CVSRGGTHERFF. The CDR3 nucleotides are TGTGTCAGCAGGGGTGGGACTCATGAGCGGTTCTTC.

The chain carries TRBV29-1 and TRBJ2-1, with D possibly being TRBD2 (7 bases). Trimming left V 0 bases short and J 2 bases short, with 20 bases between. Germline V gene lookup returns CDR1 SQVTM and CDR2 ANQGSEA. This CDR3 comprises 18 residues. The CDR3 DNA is TGCAGCGTTGAAGATCGGGGGGCGCACCCATTTCCCTACAATGAGCAGTTCTTC. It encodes CSVEDRGAHPFPYNEQFF.

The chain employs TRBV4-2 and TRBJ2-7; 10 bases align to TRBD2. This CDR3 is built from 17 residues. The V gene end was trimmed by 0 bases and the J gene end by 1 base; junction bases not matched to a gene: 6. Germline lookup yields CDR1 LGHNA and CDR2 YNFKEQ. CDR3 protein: CASSQDPPSGSSYEQYF. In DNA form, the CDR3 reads TGTGCCAGCAGCCAAGATCCCCCTAGCGGGAGTTCCTACGAGCAGTACTTC.

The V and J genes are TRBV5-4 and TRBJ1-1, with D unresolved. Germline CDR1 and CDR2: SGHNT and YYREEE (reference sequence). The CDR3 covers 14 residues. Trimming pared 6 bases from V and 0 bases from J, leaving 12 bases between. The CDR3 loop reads CASNTTAMNTEAFF. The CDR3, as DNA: TGTGCCAGCAACACCACAGCAATGAACACTGAAGCTTTCTTT.

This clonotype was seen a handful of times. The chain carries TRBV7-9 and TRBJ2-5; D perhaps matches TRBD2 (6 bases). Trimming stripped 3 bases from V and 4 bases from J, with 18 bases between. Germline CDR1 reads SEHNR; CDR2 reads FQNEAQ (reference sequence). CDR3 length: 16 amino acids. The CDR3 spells CASSFGLSGVLETQYF. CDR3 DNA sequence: TGTGCCAGCAGCTTCGGACTAAGCGGCGTCCTAGAGACCCAGTACTTC.

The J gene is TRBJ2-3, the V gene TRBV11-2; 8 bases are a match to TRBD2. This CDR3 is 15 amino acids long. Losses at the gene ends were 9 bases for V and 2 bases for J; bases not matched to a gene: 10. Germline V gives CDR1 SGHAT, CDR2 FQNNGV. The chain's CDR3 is CASIRVLAATDTQYF. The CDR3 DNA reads TGTGCCAGTATCCGAGTACTAGCGGCCACAGATACGCAGTATTTT.

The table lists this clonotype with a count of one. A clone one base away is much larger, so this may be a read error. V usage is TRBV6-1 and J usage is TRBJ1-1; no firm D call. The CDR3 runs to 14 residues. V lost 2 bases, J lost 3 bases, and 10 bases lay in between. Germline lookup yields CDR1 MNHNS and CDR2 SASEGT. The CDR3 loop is CASSESSMYTEAFF. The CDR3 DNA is TGTGCCAGCAGTGAATCATCGATGTACACTGAAGCTTTCTTT.

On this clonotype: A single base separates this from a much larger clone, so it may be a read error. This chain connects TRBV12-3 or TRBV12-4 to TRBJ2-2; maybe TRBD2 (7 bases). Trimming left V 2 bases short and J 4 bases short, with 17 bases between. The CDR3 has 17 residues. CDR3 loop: CASSLRRGQVLTGELFF. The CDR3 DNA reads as TGTGCCAGCAGTTTAAGGCGGGGGCAAGTTCTCACCGGGGAGCTGTTTTTT.

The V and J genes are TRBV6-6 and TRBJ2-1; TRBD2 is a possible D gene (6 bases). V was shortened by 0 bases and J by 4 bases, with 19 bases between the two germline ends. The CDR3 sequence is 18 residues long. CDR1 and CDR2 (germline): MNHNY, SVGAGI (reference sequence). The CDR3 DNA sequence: TGTGCCAGCAGTTACTCTGCCTATAGCGGACCTCCATACAATGAGCAGTTCTTC. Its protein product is CASSYSAYSGPPYNEQFF.

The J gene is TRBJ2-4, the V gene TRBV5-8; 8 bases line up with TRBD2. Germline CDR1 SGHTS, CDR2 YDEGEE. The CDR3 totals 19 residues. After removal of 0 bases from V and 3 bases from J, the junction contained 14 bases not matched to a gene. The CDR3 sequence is CASSLAELGPGGRKNIQYF. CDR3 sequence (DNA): TGTGCCAGCAGCTTGGCCGAATTGGGACCGGGGGGGCGCAAAAACATTCAGTACTTC. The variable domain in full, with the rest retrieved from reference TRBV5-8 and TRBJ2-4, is EAGVTQSPTHLIKTRGQQATLRCSPISGHTSVYWYQQALGLGLQFLLWYDEGEERNRGNFPPRFSGRQFPNYSSELNVNALELEDSALYLCASSLAELGPGGRKNIQYFGAGTRLSVL.

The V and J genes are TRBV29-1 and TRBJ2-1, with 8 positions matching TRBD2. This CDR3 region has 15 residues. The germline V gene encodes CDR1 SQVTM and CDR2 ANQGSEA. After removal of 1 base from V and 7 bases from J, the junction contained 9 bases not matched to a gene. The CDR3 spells CSVEGTGRGRNEQFF. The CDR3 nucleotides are TGCAGCGTTGAAGGTACCGGGAGGGGTAGGAATGAGCAGTTCTTC.

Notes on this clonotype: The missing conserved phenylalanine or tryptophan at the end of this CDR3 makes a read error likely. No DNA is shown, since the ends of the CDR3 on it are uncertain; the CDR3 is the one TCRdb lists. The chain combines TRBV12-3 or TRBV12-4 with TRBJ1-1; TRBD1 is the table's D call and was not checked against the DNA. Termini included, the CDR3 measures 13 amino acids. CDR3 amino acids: CASKGLGGPWAFR.

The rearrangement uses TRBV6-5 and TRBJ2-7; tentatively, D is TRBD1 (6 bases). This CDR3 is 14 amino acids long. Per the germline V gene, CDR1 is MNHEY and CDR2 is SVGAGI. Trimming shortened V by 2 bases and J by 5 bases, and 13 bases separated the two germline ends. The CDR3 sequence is CASSYVQGSNEQYF. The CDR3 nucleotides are TGTGCCAGCAGTTACGTTCAGGGGTCGAACGAGCAGTACTTC.

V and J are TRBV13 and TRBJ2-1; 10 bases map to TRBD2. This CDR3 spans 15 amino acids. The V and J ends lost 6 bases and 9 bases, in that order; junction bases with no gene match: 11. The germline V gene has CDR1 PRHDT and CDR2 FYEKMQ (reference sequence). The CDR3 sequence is CASSLGLASGSEQFF. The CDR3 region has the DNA TGTGCCAGCAGTTTGGGACTAGCGAGTGGGAGTGAGCAGTTCTTC.